The 21 T cell receptor beta chains in this list originate from one sample, sequenced in a study of beta chain features in type 1 diabetes. Since all of the isolated RNA was reverse transcribed, expressed TCRB transcripts were what got sequenced. The method was immunoSEQ multiplex PCR; TCRdb's version includes in-frame clones alone and lacks a portion of them. Seen here are under 250,000 clones, 27% observed once, and the top ten hold roughly 4.1%. Sequenced material: central memory CD4+ T cells from blood. The receptors originated from a man aged 25-45 years in good health.

This rearrangement joins TRBV30 to TRBJ2-7; tentative D call: TRBD1 (7 bases). Trimming took off 1 base at V and 3 bases at J, with 13 bases between the two ends. The CDR3 sequence is 14 residues long. Germline assignment: CDR1 GTSNPN and CDR2 SVGIG (reference sequence). The CDR3 DNA sequence: TGTGCCTGGAGTGCGCTCAGGGGGGTCTACGAGCAGTACTTC. This encodes CAWSALRGVYEQYF. Supplemented by reference TRBV30 and TRBJ2-7, the full variable domain reads SQTIHQWPATLVQPVGSPLSLECTVEGTSNPNLYWYRQAAGRGLQLLFYSVGIGQISSEVPQNLSASRPQDRQFILSSKKLLLSDSGFYLCAWSALRGVYEQYFGPGTRLTVT.

A word on this clone: In the same sample, other DNA sequences code for this CDR3. The rearrangement links TRBV29-1 to TRBJ1-2; unclear D gene. The CDR3 spans 10 residues. The V end was cut by 4 bases, the J end by 8 bases, with 8 bases between. The germline gives CDR1 SQVTM, CDR2 ANQGSEA. In DNA, the CDR3 is TGCAGCGTTGCGGATTACGGCTACACCTTC. It encodes CSVADYGYTF.

This rearrangement joins TRBV11-2 to TRBJ2-3; 7 nucleotides agree with TRBD2. Germline CDR1 and CDR2: SGHAT and FQNNGV. The CDR3 has 17 residues. Trimming took 1 base from V and 4 from J; bases not matched to a gene: 11. The CDR3 region has the DNA TGTGCCAGCAGCTTAGCGGGGAGCGGGACGGGGTCAGATACGCAGTATTTT. Its translation is CASSLAGSGTGSDTQYF.

This clone was seen ten or more times. Other DNA sequences in the sample encode the same CDR3. V and J are TRBV30 and TRBJ1-5; D is uncertain. Germline CDR1 and CDR2: GTSNPN and SVGIG (reference sequence). The CDR3 runs to 13 residues. Trimming left V 3 bases short and J 0 bases short, with 6 bases between. Here the CDR3 reads CAWSPDSNQPQHF. The CDR3 coding sequence is TGTGCCTGGAGCCCCGATAGCAATCAGCCCCAGCATTTT.

This clone was found a few times. The V gene is TRBV6-5, the J gene TRBJ2-5; D possibly uses TRBD1 or TRBD2 (6 bases each). Deletions cut 7 bases from V and 3 bases from J, with 12 bases between. This CDR3 contains 13 residues. From germline, CDR1 is MNHEY and CDR2 SVGAGI. The CDR3 DNA is TGTGCCAGCACAGGAGGGGGGAAAGAGACCCAGTACTTC. Residues: CASTGGGKETQYF.

There are a few counts of this clone. J is TRBJ1-2 and V is TRBV6-5; possibly TRBD1 for D (5 bases). V lost 7 bases and J lost 5, with 20 bases in between. The CDR3 is 15 amino acids. CDR1 is MNHEY and CDR2 is SVGAGI in the germline V gene. This chain's CDR3 is CASKVGPQVEYGYTF. The CDR3 DNA reads TGTGCCAGCAAAGTGGGGCCTCAAGTGGAGTATGGCTACACCTTC.

The chain joins TRBV28 to TRBJ2-7, with 12 bases fitting TRBD1. Per germline, CDR1 MDHEN and CDR2 SYDVKM. The CDR3 sequence is 13 residues long. V dropped 8 bases and J dropped 5; count of bases not matched to a gene: 4. CDR3: CASRGQGANEQYF. CDR3 DNA sequence: TGTGCCAGCCGGGGACAGGGGGCAAACGAGCAGTACTTC.

This clone was seen more than once but under ten times. This chain joins TRBV18 and TRBJ2-5; D is unclear. The germline V gene has CDR1 KGHSH and CDR2 LQKENI. Between the trimmed V and J ends, which lost 1 base and 0 bases, there was a span of 0 bases. The CDR3 loop spans 12 amino acids. The DNA of the CDR3 is TGTGCCAGCTCACCACACCAAGAGACCCAGTACTTC. This encodes CASSPHQETQYF. The full variable domain, completed using reference TRBV18 and TRBJ2-5, is NAGVMQNPRHLVRRRGQEARLRCSPMKGHSHVYWYRQLPEEGLKFMVYLQKENIIDESGMPKERFSAEFPKEGPSILRIQQVVRGDSAAYFCASSPHQETQYFGPGTRLLVL.

This clone appeared a few times. The chain links TRBV30 to TRBJ1-6; 8 bases are shared with TRBD1. Trimming took 3 bases from V and 7 from J; bases not matched to a gene: 11. This CDR3 has 16 amino acids. The V gene's germline CDR1 is GTSNPN and CDR2 SVGIG (reference sequence). The chain's CDR3 is CAWSAGRTGLNSPLHF. CDR3 sequence (DNA): TGTGCCTGGAGCGCCGGGCGGACAGGGCTAAATTCACCCCTCCACTTT.

The rearrangement uses TRBV7-7 and TRBJ2-7; 7 positions match TRBD1. Germline lookup yields CDR1 SSHAT and CDR2 FNYEAQ (reference sequence). The length of the CDR3 is 13 residues. The V and J ends lost 5 bases and 1 base, in that order; junction bases with no gene match: 2. As DNA, the CDR3 is TGTGCCAGCAGCCGGGACAGTTCCTACGAGCAGTACTTC. Translation: CASSRDSSYEQYF.

Ten or more counts support this clone. The chain combines TRBV6-1 with TRBJ2-7; weak D call: TRBD1 (6 bases). Germline values: CDR1 MNHNS, CDR2 SASEGT. The V end was cut by 2 bases, the J end by 2 bases, with 13 bases between. The CDR3 runs to 15 residues. In DNA form, the CDR3 reads TGTGCCAGCAGTGAATTGCGGACAGCTACCTACGAGCAGTACTTC. As protein: CASSELRTATYEQYF.

This clone was observed a handful of times. J is TRBJ2-5 and V is TRBV6-1, with 7 positions matching TRBD1. CDR3 length: 14 amino acids. V gave up 6 bases and J gave up 2 bases; unmatched junction bases: 6. CDR1 is MNHNS and CDR2 is SASEGT in the germline V gene. The CDR3 sequence is CASRAGTAQETQYF. As DNA, the CDR3 is TGTGCCAGCAGAGCAGGGACAGCGCAAGAGACCCAGTACTTC.

This clone has more than one count but fewer than ten. The chain uses TRBV5-4 and TRBJ2-1; no definite D call. CDR3 size: 15 residues. V was trimmed by 2 bases and J by 5 bases, leaving 14 bases between them. In germline, CDR1 is SGHNT, CDR2 YYREEE (reference sequence). For the CDR3, the DNA is TGTGCCAGCAGCTTTCGACCCTGGAACAACAATGAGCAGTTCTTC. Its protein is CASSFRPWNNNEQFF.

The CDR3 loop is CATQRPSSVAEQYF. The CDR3 DNA is TGTGCCACCCAACGGCCCTCTAGCGTGGCCGAGCAGTACTTC. The chain couples TRBV30 to TRBJ2-7; the D gene is possibly TRBD2 (6 bases). This CDR3 is 14 amino acids long. The germline V and J ends were trimmed by 8 bases and 6 bases, with 23 bases remaining between them. Germline loops: CDR1 GTSNPN, CDR2 SVGIG (reference sequence). The variable domain in full, completed from reference TRBV30 and TRBJ2-7, reads SQTIHQWPATLVQPVGSPLSLECTVEGTSNPNLYWYRQAAGRGLQLLFYSVGIGQISSEVPQNLSASRPQDRQFILSSKKLLLSDSGFYLCATQRPSSVAEQYFGPGTRLTVT.

This clone was picked up a small number of times. The genes are TRBV18 and TRBJ1-2; 9 nucleotides match TRBD1. With 3 bases clipped from V and 3 bases from J, the junction kept 11 bases outside the gene matches. There are 17 residues in the CDR3. Germline CDR1 KGHSH, CDR2 LQKENI. As DNA, the CDR3 is TGTGCCAGCTCACCCCCGACAGGGGGACGAGGGGACTATGGCTACACCTTC. This codes for CASSPPTGGRGDYGYTF.

The chain recombines TRBV4-1 with TRBJ2-3; 10 bases align to TRBD2. V trimming: 3 bases; J trimming: 2 bases; junction bases outside the gene matches: 8. The CDR3 covers 17 residues. Germline CDR1 and CDR2: MGHRA and YSYEKL. Here the CDR3 DNA reads TGCGCCAGCAGCCAGGGAGCAGGGACTAGCGCCACAGATACGCAGTATTTT. As protein: CASSQGAGTSATDTQYF.

This sequence joins TRBV19 and TRBJ2-4; 8 positions match TRBD1. The CDR3 covers 15 residues. V gave up 3 bases and J gave up 2 bases; unmatched junction bases: 3. Per germline, CDR1 LNHDA and CDR2 SQIVND (reference sequence). The CDR3 DNA reads as TGTGCCAGTAGTATCCGGACAGGGACCAAAAACATTCAGTACTTC. It specifies CASSIRTGTKNIQYF.

CDR3 in amino acids: CASSGPRVHQETQYF. DNA of the CDR3: TGTGCCAGCAGTGGACCTAGGGTACATCAAGAGACCCAGTACTTC. This chain joins TRBV6-6 and TRBJ2-5; D gene ambiguous. Per germline, CDR1 MNHNY and CDR2 SVGAGI (reference sequence). Trimming removed 5 bases at V and 2 bases at J, with 15 bases between. The CDR3 has 15 residues.

This clone was found a few times. J is TRBJ1-2 and V is TRBV30, with 7 bases aligning to TRBD1. Germline V CDR1 and CDR2: GTSNPN, SVGIG (reference sequence). This CDR3 comprises 14 residues. V shed 8 bases and J 7 bases; nucleotides not matched to a gene: 16. The CDR3 bases are TGTGCCCTCCAACCCGAGACAGGGAAACGTGGCTACACCTTC. Its protein is CALQPETGKRGYTF.

V and J are TRBV28 and TRBJ2-7, with 13 bases that match TRBD2. V was clipped by 6 bases and J by 6 bases; unmatched bases: 11. The CDR3 length is 16 residues. Germline V gene sequence: CDR1 MDHEN, CDR2 SYDVKM. The CDR3 loop is CASSITGTSGTPEQYF. In nucleotides, the CDR3 is TGTGCCAGCAGCATCACCGGGACTAGCGGGACCCCCGAGCAGTACTTC.

This clone was found many times. The V gene is TRBV15, the J gene TRBJ2-1; D uncertain. The CDR3 sequence is 11 residues long. Trimming pared 0 bases from V and 6 bases from J, leaving 0 bases between. Germline V lookup: CDR1 LNHNV, CDR2 YYDKDF (reference sequence). The CDR3 loop is CATSRDNEQFF. CDR3 in DNA: TGTGCCACCAGCAGAGACAATGAGCAGTTCTTC.